Listed below are T cell receptor beta chains from one sample, sequenced in a study of blood T cell repertoires in COVID-19. TCRdb's copy holds only in-frame clones and misses some; the assay was immunoSEQ multiplex PCR. The repertoire holds approximately 200,000 clones, with around 75% as singletons. The sample comprised peripheral blood. Receptors originate from a human donor in a cohort sampled during active COVID-19. Both conserved end residues are part of each CDR3.

v_gene,CDR3aa
TRBV5-1,CASSLGGGSSGNTIYF
TRBV6-5,CASRWDRGQLYEQYF
TRBV4-1,CASSTSGSSGANVLTF
TRBV5-1,CASSLEAGFYEQYF
TRBV4-3,CASSQHRSYEQYF
TRBV7-2,CASSPQGRDSPLHF
TRBV29-1,CSVGTGGYEQYF
TRBV6-6,CASSYTGLAGADEQYF
TRBV11-1,CASSFPGTDYGYTF
TRBV13,CASSLGQTEAFF
TRBV5-1,CASSTGGVRETQYF
TRBV7-9,CASSYGGRSYEQYF
TRBV4-3,CASSLGLAGVNEQFF
TRBV27,CASSLSRGLAGVRQYF
TRBV2,CASSSGRMSYEQYF
TRBV27,CASSPGTANTEAFF
TRBV27,CLAGGATNEKLFF
TRBV6-5,CASRPGVGQPQHF
TRBV7-9,CASSLGTGGGYTF
TRBV4-2,CASSQDSRRAETQYF